These 6 T cell receptor beta chains were all obtained from the same sample, sequenced in a study of T cells in Graves' hyperthyroidism and ophthalmopathy. The CDR3 regions of TCR beta were amplified from RNA transcripts. RT-PCR in the first round (using the HTBI primer set) targeted the TCR CDR3. TCRdb re-analysed the multiplex PCR reads in MiXCR, keeping a single row per CDR3 protein. The data show about 270,000 distinct CDR3 sequences, with around 25% seen just once and roughly a quarter held by the top ten. Sequences were obtained from blood. The receptors were gathered from a man aged 40-55 years with Graves' hyperthyroidism that later progressed to Graves' ophthalmopathy.

Ten or more counts support this clonotype. The chain uses TRBV5-1 and TRBJ1-1, with D hard to call. Germline V CDR1 and CDR2: SGHRS, YFSETQ. The V gene lost 3 bases and the J gene lost 2 bases, with 14 bases spanning the gap. The CDR3 runs 15 residues. The CDR3 loop reads CASSSPGAANTEAFF. As DNA, the CDR3 is TGCGCCAGCAGCTCGCCTGGTGCAGCAAACACTGAAGCTTTCTTT.

This clonotype has at least ten counts. The gene calls are TRBV12-3 or TRBV12-4 and TRBJ2-7; no clear D. V was pared by 3 bases and J by 5 bases, with 14 bases between. The CDR3 has 14 residues. Here the CDR3 reads CASSFSNSAHEQYF. The CDR3, as DNA: TGTGCCAGCAGTTTTTCGAACAGTGCCCACGAGCAGTACTTC.

The J gene is TRBJ2-7, the V gene TRBV28; a weak D match, TRBD1 (6 bases). Germline CDR1 is MDHEN and CDR2 is SYDVKM. The V and J ends lost 5 bases and 1 base respectively, with 15 bases between them. CDR3 length: 15 residues. CDR3 DNA sequence: TGTGCCAGCAGTCTTCCCGGGCAGGGGTCCTACGAGCAGTACTTC. Residues: CASSLPGQGSYEQYF.

Ten or more counts support this clonotype. The chain joins TRBV6-5 to TRBJ1-5, with 7 bases that match TRBD1. The germline gives CDR1 MNHEY, CDR2 SVGAGI. The J segment lost 5 bases and the V segment lost 4 bases, leaving 8 bases of the junction unmatched. CDR3 length: 15 residues. The CDR3 region has the DNA TGTGCCAGCAGTTTCTCGACAGGGCACGATCAGCCCCAGCATTTT. Protein product: CASSFSTGHDQPQHF.

The chain uses TRBV28 and TRBJ1-5, with TRBD1 identical over 8 bases. There are 16 residues in the CDR3. CDR1 MDHEN and CDR2 SYDVKM come from the germline V gene. The V and J ends lost 5 bases and 1 base, in that order; junction bases with no gene match: 7. The DNA for the CDR3 is TGTGCCAGCAGTCGAATGGACAGGGCAAGCAATCAGCCCCAGCATTTT. It codes for CASSRMDRASNQPQHF.

This clonotype showed up many times. This chain uses TRBV14 with TRBJ1-2; D possibly corresponds to TRBD1 (6 bases). The CDR3 runs to 17 residues. V was pared by 1 base and J by 4 bases, with 19 bases between. The germline V gene encodes CDR1 SGHDN and CDR2 FVKESK. CDR3 residues: CASSQVARDRLGYGYTF. For the CDR3, the DNA is TGTGCCAGCAGCCAAGTCGCTCGCGACAGGTTAGGCTATGGCTACACCTTC.